Shown below are 26 T cell receptor beta chains from a single sample sequenced in a study of early T cells in non-severe SARS-CoV-2 infection. TCRdb recomputed calls from the 5' RACE reads with MiXCR, one row per CDR3 protein. The sample records some 60,000 distinct CDR3 sequences, about 8% being singletons. Sequencing used whole blood. Every receptor here comes from an adult who was a healthcare worker with PCR-confirmed SARS-CoV-2 infection or an uninfected control (not recorded which).

The rearrangement links TRBV12-3 or TRBV12-4 to TRBJ2-3, with D unresolved. Trimming cost V 4 bases and J 2 bases, with 10 bases left between them. The CDR3 is 14 residues long. In DNA, the CDR3 is TGTGCCAGCAGTTCTTATGGGTCCACAGATACGCAGTATTTT. This encodes CASSSYGSTDTQYF.

The count of this clonotype is one. The CDR3 sequence: CASSLDRKTQYF. The CDR3, as DNA: TGTGCCAGCAGCTTGGACAGAAAGACCCAGTACTTC. The chain is built from TRBV5-4 and TRBJ2-5, with D hard to call. V lost 0 bases to trimming and J lost 6 bases, with 6 bases between them. This CDR3 spans 12 amino acids. CDR1 and CDR2 from the germline V gene are SGHNT and YYREEE (reference sequence).

This clonotype was counted many times. The V and J genes are TRBV24-1 and TRBJ2-6, with D tentatively TRBD2 (6 bases). This CDR3 has 17 amino acids. The ends were cut back, 5 bases at V and 0 bases at J, with 13 bases in the middle. Germline CDR1 KGHDR, CDR2 SFDVKD. CDR3 amino acids: CATSGDSKLSGANVLTF. Written as DNA, the CDR3 is TGTGCCACCAGTGGGGACTCAAAGCTCTCTGGGGCCAACGTCCTGACTTTC.

This clonotype was seen many times. The chain joins TRBV12-5 to TRBJ2-1; D is possibly TRBD2 (6 bases). The V end lost 0 bases, the J end lost 7 bases, and 16 bases lay between the germline ends. The CDR3 totals 16 residues. Germline assignment: CDR1 LGHNT and CDR2 FRNRAP. CDR3 sequence (DNA): TGTGCTAGTGGTTTGGTACTGGGGCGGAGCGGGAATGAGCAGTTCTTC. It specifies CASGLVLGRSGNEQFF.

This clonotype was counted at least ten times. The CDR3 DNA reads TGTGCCAGCAGCGTAGGGGTTAGCGGACTGTACGAGCAGTACTTC. This sequence encodes CASSVGVSGLYEQYF. The chain joins TRBV9 to TRBJ2-7; possible D gene TRBD2, 6 bases. CDR3 length: 15 residues. Germline loops: CDR1 SGDLS, CDR2 YYNGEE. Trimming took off 0 bases at V and 4 bases at J, with 14 bases between the two ends.

This clonotype was found many times. The chain employs TRBV12-3 or TRBV12-4 and TRBJ2-3; D is uncertain. V was shortened by 4 bases and J by 2 bases, with 10 bases between the two germline ends. The CDR3 covers 14 residues. The CDR3 loop is CASSSKDLTDTQYF. The CDR3 coding sequence is TGTGCCAGCAGTTCGAAGGACCTCACAGATACGCAGTATTTT.

The chain is built from TRBV20-1 and TRBJ1-5; TRBD1 agrees at 9 bases. The CDR3 is 15 residues long. With V trimmed by 3 bases and J by 6 bases, 9 bases remained unmatched. Germline V gene sequence: CDR1 DFQATT, CDR2 SNEGSKA (reference sequence). This CDR3 is CSASDGQGYGQPQHF. As DNA, the CDR3 is TGCAGTGCTAGTGACGGACAGGGGTACGGTCAGCCCCAGCATTTT.

This clonotype was found a few times. The gene calls are TRBV19 and TRBJ2-1, with TRBD2 as a possible D gene (6 bases). CDR1 is LNHDA and CDR2 is SQIVND in the germline V gene (reference sequence). The V end was cut by 1 base, the J end by 7 bases, with 17 bases between. The CDR3 is made up of 16 amino acids. For the CDR3, the DNA is TGTGCCAGTAGTATAGTCGGCGGGACTCGCGAAAATGAGCAGTTCTTC. As protein: CASSIVGGTRENEQFF.

In its sample, this clonotype was seen a few times. The chain recombines TRBV20-1 with TRBJ2-3; D is perhaps TRBD1 or TRBD2 (5 bases each). Germline CDR1 is DFQATT and CDR2 is SNEGSKA (reference sequence). V was cut by 1 base and J by 5 bases, with 13 bases left in between. The CDR3 extends over 14 amino acids. DNA of the CDR3: TGCAGTGCTAGAGCCTGGGGGAAGGAAGATACGCAGTATTTT. Residues: CSARAWGKEDTQYF.

The gene calls are TRBV12-3 or TRBV12-4 and TRBJ2-6, with TRBD1 matching 7 bases. V lost 4 bases and J lost 4; bases outside the gene matches: 16. CDR3 length: 19 residues. As DNA, the CDR3 is TGTGCCAGCAGTTCCAACCACGGGACAGCTGCTCTGGGGGCCAACGTCCTGACTTTC. It is translated as CASSSNHGTAALGANVLTF.

This clonotype showed up just a few times. The V and J genes are TRBV4-1 and TRBJ2-1, with 9 bases identical to TRBD1. The V gene end was trimmed by 4 bases and the J gene end by 6 bases; junction bases not matched to a gene: 7. Germline V gene data show CDR1 as MGHRA and CDR2 as YSYEKL. CDR3 length equals 15 residues. The CDR3 sequence is CASSPGQGGTNEQFF. The CDR3 DNA sequence: TGCGCCAGCAGCCCGGGACAGGGAGGAACCAATGAGCAGTTCTTC.

This clonotype was seen only a few times. The V and J genes are TRBV7-2 and TRBJ1-2; 10 bases map to TRBD1. The length of the CDR3 is 15 residues. V was clipped by 3 bases and J by 3 bases; unmatched bases: 4. Germline V lookup: CDR1 SGHTA, CDR2 FQGNSA. The CDR3 DNA reads TGTGCCAGCAGCTTCGACAGGGGGCGCGACTATGGCTACACCTTC. Translating gives CASSFDRGRDYGYTF.

This clonotype has just a few counts. The chain combines TRBV7-9 with TRBJ2-2; D not certain. This CDR3 contains 12 residues. V was clipped by 6 bases and J by 4 bases, with 6 bases between them. Looked up from germline, CDR1 is SEHNR and CDR2 is FQNEAQ (reference sequence). DNA of the CDR3: TGTGCCAGCAGTCTAGGCACCGGGGAGCTGTTTTTT. Translation gives CASSLGTGELFF.

This clonotype was recorded at least ten times. The chain uses TRBV7-6 and TRBJ2-7, with D possibly called TRBD1 or TRBD2 (5 bases each). The CDR3 spans 14 residues. Germline CDR1 SGHVS, CDR2 FNYEAQ. Deletions cut 5 bases from V and 2 bases from J, with 13 bases between. This chain's CDR3 is CASSPVSGPYEQYF. The CDR3 nucleotides read TGTGCCAGCAGCCCCGTTTCGGGGCCCTACGAGCAGTACTTC. Drawing the rest from reference TRBV7-6 and TRBJ2-7, the complete variable domain is GAGVSQSPRYKVTKRGQDVALRCDPISGHVSLYWYRQALGQGPEFLTYFNYEAQQDKSGLPNDRFSAERPEGSISTLTIQRTEQRDSAMYRCASSPVSGPYEQYFGPGTRLTVT.

This clonotype showed up many times. V gene TRBV28 combines with J gene TRBJ2-7; tentative D call: TRBD2 (6 bases). The CDR3 length is 13 residues. With 5 bases removed from V and 5 bases from J, the gap between germline ends came to 13 bases. In germline, CDR1 is MDHEN, CDR2 SYDVKM. CDR3 sequence: CASSPSGGDEQYF. The CDR3, as DNA: TGTGCCAGCAGTCCGAGCGGCGGGGACGAGCAGTACTTC.

The gene calls are TRBV18 and TRBJ2-7, with a tentative D call TRBD2 (5 bases). Germline V CDR1 and CDR2: KGHSH, LQKENI. The CDR3 contains 14 residues. The V gene lost 2 bases and the J gene lost 6 bases, with 14 bases spanning the gap. Written as DNA, the CDR3 is TGTGCCAGCTCACCAGGACTCGAGGCCTCCGAGCAGTACTTC. Amino acids: CASSPGLEASEQYF. Variable domain in full (rest from reference TRBV18 and TRBJ2-7): NAGVMQNPRHLVRRRGQEARLRCSPMKGHSHVYWYRQLPEEGLKFMVYLQKENIIDESGMPKERFSAEFPKEGPSILRIQQVVRGDSAAYFCASSPGLEASEQYFGPGTRLTVT.

The chain recombines TRBV30 with TRBJ1-2, with D uncertain. This CDR3 comprises 13 residues. Germline assignment: CDR1 GTSNPN and CDR2 SVGIG (reference sequence). Trimming took 3 bases from V and 5 from J, leaving 13 bases between them. The CDR3 nucleotides read TGTGCCTGGAGACCGGGCGCAGAATATGGCTACACCTTC. This translates into CAWRPGAEYGYTF.

This clonotype was detected many times. The chain couples TRBV28 to TRBJ1-5; 8 bases line up with TRBD1. Germline values: CDR1 MDHEN, CDR2 SYDVKM. The CDR3 runs to 15 residues. V was clipped by 5 bases and J by 6 bases; unmatched bases: 9. CDR3 region: CASSAMDRVLQPQHF. As DNA, the CDR3 is TGTGCCAGCAGTGCCATGGACAGGGTTCTTCAGCCCCAGCATTTT. The entire variable domain, with the rest obtained from reference TRBV28 and TRBJ1-5, is as follows: DVKVTQSSRYLVKRTGEKVFLECVQDMDHENMFWYRQDPGLGLRLIYFSYDVKMKEKGDIPEGYSVSREKKERFSLILESASTNQTSMYLCASSAMDRVLQPQHFGDGTRLSIL.

The chain is built from TRBV6-1 and TRBJ2-5; 7 bases align to TRBD2. The CDR3 spans 15 residues. Germline V gene data show CDR1 as MNHNS and CDR2 as SASEGT. The junction had 6 bases not matched to a gene; V was cut back by 0 bases and J by 5 bases. The CDR3 DNA sequence: TGTGCCAGCAGTGAAGCGCGGGGGACGCAGGAGACCCAGTACTTC. Translation: CASSEARGTQETQYF.

This clonotype turned up a few times. Relative to the germline gene, one junction end is altered; a read error may explain this. The gene calls are TRBV20-1 and TRBJ2-3; D is uncertain. CDR3 length: 11 residues. Germline values: CDR1 DFQATT, CDR2 SNEGSKA (reference sequence). Here the CDR3 reads CSHLSIDTQYF. In nucleotides, the CDR3 is TGCAGTCACCTGAGCATAGATACGCAGTATTTT.

The V gene is TRBV7-3, the J gene TRBJ2-2; no clear D. This CDR3 has 16 amino acids. Trimming stripped 1 base from V and 0 bases from J, with 9 bases between. Germline assignment: CDR1 SGHTA and CDR2 FQGTGA. The CDR3 DNA is TGTGCCAGCAGCTTAAATTCACAATCGAACACCGGGGAGCTGTTTTTT. Translating gives CASSLNSQSNTGELFF.

The chain joins TRBV7-9 to TRBJ1-1; D remains unclear. V gave up 1 base and J gave up 5 bases, with 2 bases separating them. The CDR3 is 11 amino acids. Looked up from germline, CDR1 is SEHNR and CDR2 is FQNEAQ (reference sequence). This CDR3 reads CASSLVTEAFF. DNA of the CDR3: TGTGCCAGCAGCTTAGTTACTGAAGCTTTCTTT.

This clonotype was recorded many times. The V call is TRBV5-4, the J call TRBJ2-7, with TRBD2 matching over 10 bases. The germline gives CDR1 SGHNT, CDR2 YYREEE (reference sequence). This CDR3 has 15 amino acids. V shed 4 bases, J shed 3 bases, and the junction held 7 bases outside the gene matches. The CDR3 nucleotides read TGTGCCAGCAGCGGGGGGACTAGCGAGTACTACGAGCAGTACTTC. Residues: CASSGGTSEYYEQYF.

The J gene is TRBJ2-2, the V gene TRBV20-1; 8 nucleotides align to TRBD2. The J segment lost 5 bases and the V segment lost 4 bases, leaving 9 bases of the junction unmatched. Germline assignment: CDR1 DFQATT and CDR2 SNEGSKA (reference sequence). The CDR3 is 15 residues long. The CDR3 DNA follows: TGCAGTGCTACGGCTAGCGGGTTAGGGACCGGGGAGCTGTTTTTT. Its translation is CSATASGLGTGELFF.

This clonotype was observed many times. The CDR3 reads CASSFQGAIDWETQYF. Here the CDR3 DNA reads TGTGCCAGCAGCTTCCAGGGGGCCATAGACTGGGAGACCCAGTACTTC. This rearrangement joins TRBV7-6 to TRBJ2-5; 8 nucleotides align to TRBD1. Germline trimming cut 3 bases from V and 5 bases from J; bases unmatched to any gene: 11. Germline CDR1 and CDR2: SGHVS and FNYEAQ. The CDR3 length is 16 residues.

CDR3 nucleotides: TGTGCCAGCTCACCTCGACAGGACGCTGAAAAACTGTTTTTT. It is translated as CASSPRQDAEKLFF. This chain joins TRBV18 and TRBJ1-4; maybe TRBD1 (6 bases). Looked up from germline, CDR1 is KGHSH and CDR2 is LQKENI. The CDR3 is 14 residues long. With 3 bases removed from V and 7 bases from J, the gap between germline ends came to 12 bases.